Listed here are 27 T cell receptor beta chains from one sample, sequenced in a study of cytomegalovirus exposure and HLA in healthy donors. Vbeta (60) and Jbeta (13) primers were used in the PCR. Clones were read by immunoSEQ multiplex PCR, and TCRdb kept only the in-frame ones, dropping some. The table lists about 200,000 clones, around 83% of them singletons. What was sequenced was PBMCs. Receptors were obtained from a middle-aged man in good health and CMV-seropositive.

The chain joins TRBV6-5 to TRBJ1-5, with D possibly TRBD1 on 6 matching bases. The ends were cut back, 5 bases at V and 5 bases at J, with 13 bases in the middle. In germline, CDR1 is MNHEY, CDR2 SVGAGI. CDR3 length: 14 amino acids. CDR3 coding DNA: TGTGCCAGCAGTCAGGACAGTTGGTATCAGCCCCAGCATTTT. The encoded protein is CASSQDSWYQPQHF.

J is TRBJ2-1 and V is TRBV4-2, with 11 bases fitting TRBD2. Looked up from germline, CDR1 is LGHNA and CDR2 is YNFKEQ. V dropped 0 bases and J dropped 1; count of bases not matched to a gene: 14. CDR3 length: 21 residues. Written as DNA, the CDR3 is TGTGCCAGCAGCCAAGAAATGGGTGAAGTAGCGGGGGGGTCTTCCTACAATGAGCAGTTCTTC. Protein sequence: CASSQEMGEVAGGSSYNEQFF.

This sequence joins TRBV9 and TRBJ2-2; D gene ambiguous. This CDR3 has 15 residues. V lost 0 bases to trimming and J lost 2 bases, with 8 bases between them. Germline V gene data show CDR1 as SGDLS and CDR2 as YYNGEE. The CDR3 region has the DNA TGTGCCAGCAGCGTAGATGGCGGAAACACCGGGGAGCTGTTTTTT. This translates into CASSVDGGNTGELFF. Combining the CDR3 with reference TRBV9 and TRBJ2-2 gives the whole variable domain DSGVTQTPKHLITATGQRVTLRCSPRSGDLSVYWYQQSLDQGLQFLIQYYNGEERAKGNILERFSAQQFPDLHSELNLSSLELGDSALYFCASSVDGGNTGELFFGEGSRLTVL.

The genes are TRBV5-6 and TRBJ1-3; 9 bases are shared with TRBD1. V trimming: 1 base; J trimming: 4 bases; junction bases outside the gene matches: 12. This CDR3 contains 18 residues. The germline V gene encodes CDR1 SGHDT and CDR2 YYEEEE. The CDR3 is CASSLFGTGPREGNTIYF. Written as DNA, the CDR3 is TGTGCCAGCAGCTTGTTCGGGACAGGGCCTAGGGAGGGAAACACCATATATTTT. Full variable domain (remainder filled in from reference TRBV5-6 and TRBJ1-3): DAGVTQSPTHLIKTRGQQVTLRCSPKSGHDTVSWYQQALGQGPQFIFQYYEEEERQRGNFPDRFSGHQFPNYSSELNVNALLLGDSALYLCASSLFGTGPREGNTIYFGEGSWLTVV.

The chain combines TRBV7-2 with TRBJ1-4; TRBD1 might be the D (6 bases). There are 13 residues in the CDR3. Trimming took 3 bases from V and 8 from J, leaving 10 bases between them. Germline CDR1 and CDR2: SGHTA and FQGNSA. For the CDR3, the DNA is TGTGCCAGCAGCTTGACAGGAAACGAAAAACTGTTTTTT. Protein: CASSLTGNEKLFF. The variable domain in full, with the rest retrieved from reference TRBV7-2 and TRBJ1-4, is GAGVSQSPSNKVTEKGKDVELRCDPISGHTALYWYRQSLGQGLEFLIYFQGNSAPDKSGLPSDRFSAERTGGSVSTLTIQRTQQEDSAVYLCASSLTGNEKLFFGSGTQLSVL.

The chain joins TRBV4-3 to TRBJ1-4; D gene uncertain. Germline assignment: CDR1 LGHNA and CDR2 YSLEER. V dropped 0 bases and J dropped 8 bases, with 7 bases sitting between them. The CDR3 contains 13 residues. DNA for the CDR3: TGCGCCAGCAGCCAAGATAGGGAGGAAAAACTGTTTTTT. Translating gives CASSQDREEKLFF.

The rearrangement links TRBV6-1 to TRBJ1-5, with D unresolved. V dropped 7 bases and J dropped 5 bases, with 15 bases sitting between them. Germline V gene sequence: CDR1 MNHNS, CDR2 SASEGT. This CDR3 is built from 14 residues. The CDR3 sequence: CASNWIDEDQPQHF. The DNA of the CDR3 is TGTGCCAGCAATTGGATAGATGAGGATCAGCCCCAGCATTTT.

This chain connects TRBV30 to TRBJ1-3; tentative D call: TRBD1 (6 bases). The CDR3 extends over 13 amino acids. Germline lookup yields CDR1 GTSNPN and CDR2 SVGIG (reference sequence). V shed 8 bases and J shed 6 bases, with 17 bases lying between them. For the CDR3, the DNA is TGTGCCCTAACACGGGGGGCCCTAAACACCATATATTTT. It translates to CALTRGALNTIYF.

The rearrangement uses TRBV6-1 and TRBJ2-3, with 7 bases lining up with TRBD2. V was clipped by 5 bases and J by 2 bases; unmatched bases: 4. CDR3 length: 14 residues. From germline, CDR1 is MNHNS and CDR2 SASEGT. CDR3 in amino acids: CASSLAAPTDTQYF. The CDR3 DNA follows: TGTGCCAGCAGTCTAGCGGCCCCCACAGATACGCAGTATTTT.

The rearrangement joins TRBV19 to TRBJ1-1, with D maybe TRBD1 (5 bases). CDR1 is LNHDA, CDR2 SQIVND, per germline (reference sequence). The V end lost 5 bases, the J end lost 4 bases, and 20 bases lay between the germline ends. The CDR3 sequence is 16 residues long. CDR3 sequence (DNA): TGTGCCAGTAGTCCAGACCCCCGCAGGGTAGGCACTGAAGCTTTCTTT. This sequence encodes CASSPDPRRVGTEAFF.

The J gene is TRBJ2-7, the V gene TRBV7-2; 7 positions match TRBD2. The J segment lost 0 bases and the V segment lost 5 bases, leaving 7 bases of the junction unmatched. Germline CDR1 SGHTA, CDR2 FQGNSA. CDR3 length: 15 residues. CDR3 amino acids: CASSLTSVLSYEQYF. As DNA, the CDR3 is TGTGCCAGCAGCCTTACTAGCGTTCTCTCCTACGAGCAGTACTTC. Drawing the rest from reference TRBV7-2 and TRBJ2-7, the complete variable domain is GAGVSQSPSNKVTEKGKDVELRCDPISGHTALYWYRQSLGQGLEFLIYFQGNSAPDKSGLPSDRFSAERTGGSVSTLTIQRTQQEDSAVYLCASSLTSVLSYEQYFGPGTRLTVT.

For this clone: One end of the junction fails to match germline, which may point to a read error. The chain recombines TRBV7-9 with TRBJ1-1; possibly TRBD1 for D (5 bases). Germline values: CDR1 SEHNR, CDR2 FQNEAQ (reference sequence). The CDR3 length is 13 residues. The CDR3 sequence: CSSSPDSSTEAFF. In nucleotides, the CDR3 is TGTTCCAGCAGCCCAGACAGTTCCACTGAAGCTTTCTTT.

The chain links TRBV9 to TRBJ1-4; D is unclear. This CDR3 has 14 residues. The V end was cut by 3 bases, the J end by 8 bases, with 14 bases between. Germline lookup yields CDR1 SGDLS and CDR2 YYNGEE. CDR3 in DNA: TGTGCCAGCAGCGCGGGGAACGCCCAGGAAAAACTGTTTTTT. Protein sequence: CASSAGNAQEKLFF.

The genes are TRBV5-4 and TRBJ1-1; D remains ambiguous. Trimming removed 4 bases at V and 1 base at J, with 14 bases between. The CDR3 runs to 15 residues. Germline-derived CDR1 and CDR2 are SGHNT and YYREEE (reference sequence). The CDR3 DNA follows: TGTGCCAGCAGCACTCTTGAGGGAGGGAACACTGAAGCTTTCTTT. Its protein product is CASSTLEGGNTEAFF.

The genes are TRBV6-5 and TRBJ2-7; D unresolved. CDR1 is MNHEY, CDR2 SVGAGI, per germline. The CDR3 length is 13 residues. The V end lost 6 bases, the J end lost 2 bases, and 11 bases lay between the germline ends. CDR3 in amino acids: CASSRVSTYEQYF. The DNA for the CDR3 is TGTGCCAGCAGCCGGGTCAGTACCTACGAGCAGTACTTC.

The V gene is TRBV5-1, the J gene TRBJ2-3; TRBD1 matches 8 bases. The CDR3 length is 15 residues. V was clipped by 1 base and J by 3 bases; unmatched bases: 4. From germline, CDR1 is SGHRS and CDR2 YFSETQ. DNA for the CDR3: TGCGCCAGCAGCTTGTGGGGACAGGATACAGATACGCAGTATTTT. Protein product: CASSLWGQDTDTQYF.

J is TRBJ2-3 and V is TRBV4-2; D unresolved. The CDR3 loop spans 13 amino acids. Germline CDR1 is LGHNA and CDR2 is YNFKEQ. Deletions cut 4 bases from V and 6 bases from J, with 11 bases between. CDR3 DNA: TGTGCCAGCAGCCCGCTCCTGGAGGATACGCAGTATTTT. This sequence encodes CASSPLLEDTQYF.

CDR3 bases: TGTGCCAGCACCCAGGGGCACAGGGCCTCCTACGAGCAGTACTTC. Translation gives CASTQGHRASYEQYF. J is TRBJ2-7 and V is TRBV6-5; maybe TRBD1 (6 bases). The germline V and J ends were trimmed by 7 bases and 0 bases, with 16 bases remaining between them. This CDR3 has 15 amino acids. The germline gives CDR1 MNHEY, CDR2 SVGAGI.

In DNA form, the CDR3 reads TGTGCCATCAGTAACAGGGTGAGGGACACTGAAGCTTTCTTT. It encodes CAISNRVRDTEAFF. The rearrangement links TRBV10-3 to TRBJ1-1, with D possibly matching TRBD1 (6 bases). Per germline, CDR1 ENHRY and CDR2 SYGVKD. CDR3 size: 14 residues. V was pared by 5 bases and J by 3 bases, with 13 bases between.

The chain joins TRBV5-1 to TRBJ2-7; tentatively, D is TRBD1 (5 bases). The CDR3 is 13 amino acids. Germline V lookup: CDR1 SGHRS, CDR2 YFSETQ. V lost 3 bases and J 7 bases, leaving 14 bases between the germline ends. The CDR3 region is CASSSGLTVEQYF. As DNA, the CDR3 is TGCGCCAGCAGCTCCGGGCTGACAGTTGAGCAGTACTTC. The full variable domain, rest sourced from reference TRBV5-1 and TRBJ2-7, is KAGVTQTPRYLIKTRGQQVTLSCSPISGHRSVSWYQQTPGQGLQFLFEYFSETQRNKGNFPGRFSGRQFSNSRSEMNVSTLELGDSALYLCASSSGLTVEQYFGPGTRLTVT.

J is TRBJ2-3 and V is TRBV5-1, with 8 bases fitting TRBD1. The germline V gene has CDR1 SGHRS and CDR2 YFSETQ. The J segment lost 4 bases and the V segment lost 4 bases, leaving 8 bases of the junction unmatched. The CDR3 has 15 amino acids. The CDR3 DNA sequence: TGCGCCAGCAGCCCGGGACAGGTGAGCCCAGATACGCAGTATTTT. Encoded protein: CASSPGQVSPDTQYF.

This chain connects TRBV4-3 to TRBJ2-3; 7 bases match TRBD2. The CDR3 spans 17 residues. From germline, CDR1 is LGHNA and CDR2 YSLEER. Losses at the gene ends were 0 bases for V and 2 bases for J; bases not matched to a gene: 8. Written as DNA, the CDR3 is TGCGCCAGCAGCCAAGATTATGGAGCGGGAACCACAGATACGCAGTATTTT. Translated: CASSQDYGAGTTDTQYF.

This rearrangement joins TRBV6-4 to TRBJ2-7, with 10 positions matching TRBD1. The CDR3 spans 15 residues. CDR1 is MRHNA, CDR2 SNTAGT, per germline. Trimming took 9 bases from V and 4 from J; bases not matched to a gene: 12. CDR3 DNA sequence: TGTGCCAGACCCCTGCTGGACAGGGGGGAATACGAGCAGTACTTC. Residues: CARPLLDRGEYEQYF.

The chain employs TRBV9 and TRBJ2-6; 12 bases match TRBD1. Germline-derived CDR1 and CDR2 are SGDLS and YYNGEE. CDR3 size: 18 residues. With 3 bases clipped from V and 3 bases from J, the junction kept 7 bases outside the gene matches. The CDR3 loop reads CASSAEGTGGVGANVLTF. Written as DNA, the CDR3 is TGTGCCAGCAGCGCCGAGGGGACAGGGGGCGTTGGGGCCAACGTCCTGACTTTC. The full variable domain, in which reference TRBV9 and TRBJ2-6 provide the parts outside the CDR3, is DSGVTQTPKHLITATGQRVTLRCSPRSGDLSVYWYQQSLDQGLQFLIQYYNGEERAKGNILERFSAQQFPDLHSELNLSSLELGDSALYFCASSAEGTGGVGANVLTFGAGSRLTVL.

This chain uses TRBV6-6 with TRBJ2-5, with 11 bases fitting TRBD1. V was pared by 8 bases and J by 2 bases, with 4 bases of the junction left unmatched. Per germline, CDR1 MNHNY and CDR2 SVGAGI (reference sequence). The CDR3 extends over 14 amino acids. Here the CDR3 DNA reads TGTGCCAGCTACCGGGACAGGGGGCAAGAGACCCAGTACTTC. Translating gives CASYRDRGQETQYF.

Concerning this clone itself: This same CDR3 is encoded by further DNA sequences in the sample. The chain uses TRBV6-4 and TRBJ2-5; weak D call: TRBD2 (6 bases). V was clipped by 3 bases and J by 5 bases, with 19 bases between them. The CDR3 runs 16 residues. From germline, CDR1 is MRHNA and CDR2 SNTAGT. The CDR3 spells CASSESRRPGRETQYF. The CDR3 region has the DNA TGTGCCAGCAGTGAGAGTAGGAGGCCAGGGAGGGAGACCCAGTACTTC.

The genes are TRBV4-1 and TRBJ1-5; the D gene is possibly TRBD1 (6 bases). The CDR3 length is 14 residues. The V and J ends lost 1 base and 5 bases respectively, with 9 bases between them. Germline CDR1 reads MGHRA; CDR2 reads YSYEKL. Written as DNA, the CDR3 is TGCGCCAGCAGCCAAGTGGCAGGGGATCAGCCCCAGCATTTT. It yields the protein CASSQVAGDQPQHF.